The next 7 T cell receptor beta chains were all read from a single sample in a study of T cell repertoires in cytomegalovirus infection. TCRdb redid the calling of the reads with MiXCR, one entry per CDR3 protein. The sample carries more than 400,000 distinct CDR3 sequences, around a quarter recorded once. The material sequenced was PBMCs. The receptors here all came from a human donor in good health (CMV status not recorded). Some clones in this sample may be carry-over from other donors' samples.

The chain has TRBV28 and TRBJ1-1; D perhaps matches TRBD1 (5 bases). Trimming took off 5 bases at V and 4 bases at J, with 17 bases between the two ends. Germline V CDR1 and CDR2: MDHEN, SYDVKM. The CDR3 is made up of 15 amino acids. DNA for the CDR3: TGTGCCAGCAGTCCTAGGGACGGACGAGGCACTGAAGCTTTCTTT. Its translation is CASSPRDGRGTEAFF.

The CDR3 DNA reads as TGTGCCAGCAGCCCGGACAGGCGGCAGGCCCAGCATTTT. This translates into CASSPDRRQAQHF. This chain connects TRBV12-3 or TRBV12-4 to TRBJ1-5; TRBD1 matches at 7 bases. There are 13 residues in the CDR3. V lost 6 bases to trimming and J lost 11 bases; unmatched junction nucleotides: 10.

As for this clonotype: A read error may produce the germline difference seen at one junction end. This chain links TRBV7-2 with TRBJ2-1, with TRBD2 matching 9 bases. In germline, CDR1 is SGHTA, CDR2 FQGNSA. CDR3 size: 15 residues. The CDR3 DNA follows: TGTGCCAGCAGCTTAACTAGCGGGTCCTACAATGAGCAGCTCTTC. This translates into CASSLTSGSYNEQLF.

The chain links TRBV6-2 or TRBV6-3 to TRBJ2-3, with 8 bases lining up with TRBD2. The junction had 5 bases not matched to a gene; V was cut back by 7 bases and J by 8 bases. Germline V gene data show CDR1 as MNHEY and CDR2 as SVGEGT. This CDR3 is 12 amino acids long. CDR3 region: CASIGGRTTQYF. CDR3 nucleotide sequence: TGTGCCAGCATTGGCGGGAGGACTACGCAGTATTTT.

The sample holds many counts of this clonotype. The J gene is TRBJ1-5, the V gene TRBV7-2; D may be TRBD1 (5 bases). CDR3 length: 15 amino acids. V was clipped by 1 base and J by 4 bases, with 11 bases between them. Germline V lookup: CDR1 SGHTA, CDR2 FQGNSA. The CDR3 loop reads CASSLGGTQNQPQHF. The CDR3 nucleotides read TGTGCCAGCAGCTTAGGAGGGACGCAAAATCAGCCCCAGCATTTT.

Ten or more counts support this clonotype. V and J are TRBV7-9 and TRBJ1-3, with D maybe TRBD1 (6 bases). Between the trimmed V and J ends, which lost 8 bases and 10 bases, there was a span of 15 bases. This CDR3 has 12 amino acids. Germline lookup yields CDR1 SEHNR and CDR2 FQNEAQ (reference sequence). In nucleotides, the CDR3 is TGTGCCAGCGGGGGGCAAGTTTGGACCATATATTTT. Its protein is CASGGQVWTIYF. The whole variable domain, remainder taken from reference TRBV7-9 and TRBJ1-3, is DTGVSQNPRHKITKRGQNVTFRCDPISEHNRLYWYRQTLGQGPEFLTYFQNEAQLEKSRLLSDRFSAERPKGSFSTLEIQRTEQGDSAMYLCASGGQVWTIYFGEGSWLTVV.

This clonotype was recorded a few times. The chain links TRBV20-1 to TRBJ2-3; a possible D gene is TRBD1 (5 bases). The V end lost 3 bases, the J end lost 4 bases, and 8 bases lay between the germline ends. From germline, CDR1 is DFQATT and CDR2 SNEGSKA (reference sequence). The CDR3 consists of 12 residues. The CDR3 sequence is CSASREADTQYF. CDR3 nucleotide sequence: TGCAGTGCTAGCAGGGAAGCAGATACGCAGTATTTT.